This T cell receptor (beta chain) was retrieved from a study of graft-versus-host responses after intestinal transplantation. TCRdb keeps only in-frame clones here, not all; method: immunoSEQ multiplex PCR. The sample has around 30,000 clones, around four fifths seen once; the top ten hold roughly 1.1%. V shed 0 bases, J shed 0 bases, and the junction held 5 bases outside the gene matches. CDR3 length: 16 residues. Germline V CDR1 and CDR2: LNHNV, YYDKDF (reference sequence). A note on this clone: Its antigen remains unknown.

Points from the study as a whole: Circulating GvH clone levels at their peak were associated with HvG declines (early post-transplant). In recipient marrow, GvH clones were found, and some appeared first in ileum or blood.

The source material was PBMCs, sampled almost 29 days after intestinal transplant. This chain links TRBV15 with TRBJ2-7, with 7 bases that match TRBD2. This receptor was taken from a human patient who received an intestinal transplant, so some T cells may come from the graft donor. The CDR3 loop is CATSRDYAGVSYEQYF. CDR3 bases: TGTGCCACCAGCAGAGATTACGCGGGAGTCTCCTACGAGCAGTACTTC.